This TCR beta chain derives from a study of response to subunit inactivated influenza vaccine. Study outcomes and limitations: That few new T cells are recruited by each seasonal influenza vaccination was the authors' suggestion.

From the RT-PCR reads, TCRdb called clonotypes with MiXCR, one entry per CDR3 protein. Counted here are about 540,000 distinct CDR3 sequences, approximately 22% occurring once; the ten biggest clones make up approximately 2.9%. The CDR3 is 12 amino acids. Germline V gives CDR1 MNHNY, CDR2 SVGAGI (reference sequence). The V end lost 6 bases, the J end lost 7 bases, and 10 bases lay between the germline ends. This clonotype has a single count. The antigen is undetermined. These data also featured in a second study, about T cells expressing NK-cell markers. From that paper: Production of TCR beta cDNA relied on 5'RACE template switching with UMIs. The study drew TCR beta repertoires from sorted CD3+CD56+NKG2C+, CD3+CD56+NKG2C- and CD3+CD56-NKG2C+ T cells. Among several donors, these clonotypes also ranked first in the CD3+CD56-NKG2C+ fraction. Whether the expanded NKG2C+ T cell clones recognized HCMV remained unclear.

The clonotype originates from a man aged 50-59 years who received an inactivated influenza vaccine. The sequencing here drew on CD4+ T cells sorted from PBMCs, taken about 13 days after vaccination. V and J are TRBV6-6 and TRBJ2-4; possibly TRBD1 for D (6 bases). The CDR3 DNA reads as TGTGCCAGCAGCCGACAGGATAACATTCAGTACTTC. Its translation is CASSRQDNIQYF.